This record concerns one T cell receptor (beta chain) sequence. TCRdb's copy holds only in-frame clones and misses some; the assay was immunoSEQ multiplex PCR. Altogether approximately 83,000 clones are present, 90% to 95% being singletons, with the ten largest covering roughly 4.5%. Trimming shortened V by 5 bases and J by 5 bases, and 18 bases separated the two germline ends. Germline loops: CDR1 SGHTA, CDR2 FQGTGA. The length of the CDR3 is 15 residues. These data are taken from a study of T cell changes during pregnancy in multiple sclerosis. The sequences come from peripheral blood, collected in the first trimester of pregnancy. This receptor was identified in a female donor with multiple sclerosis, enrolled in a pregnancy study. The rearrangement uses TRBV7-3 and TRBJ2-5; D might be TRBD2 (6 bases). This CDR3 is CASSIGTTGGETQYF. The CDR3 bases are TGTGCCAGCAGCATCGGGACGACCGGGGGTGAGACCCAGTACTTC.